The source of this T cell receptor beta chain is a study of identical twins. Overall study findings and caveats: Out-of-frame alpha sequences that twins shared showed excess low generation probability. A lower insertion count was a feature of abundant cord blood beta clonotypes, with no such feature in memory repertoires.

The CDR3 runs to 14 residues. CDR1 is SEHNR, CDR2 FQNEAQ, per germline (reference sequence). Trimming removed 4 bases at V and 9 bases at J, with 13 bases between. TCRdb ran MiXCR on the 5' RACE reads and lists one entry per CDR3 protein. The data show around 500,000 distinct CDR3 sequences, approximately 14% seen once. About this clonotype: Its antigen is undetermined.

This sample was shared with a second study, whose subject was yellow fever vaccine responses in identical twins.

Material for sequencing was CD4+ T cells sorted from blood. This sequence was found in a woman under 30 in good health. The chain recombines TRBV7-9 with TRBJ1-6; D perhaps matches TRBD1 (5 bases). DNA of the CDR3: TGTGCCAGCAGCTCGCAGGGTGAGAGTTCACCCCTCCACTTT. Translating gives CASSSQGESSPLHF. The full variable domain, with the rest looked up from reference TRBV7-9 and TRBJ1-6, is DTGVSQNPRHKITKRGQNVTFRCDPISEHNRLYWYRQTLGQGPEFLTYFQNEAQLEKSRLLSDRFSAERPKGSFSTLEIQRTEQGDSAMYLCASSSQGESSPLHFGNGTRLTVT.